This T cell receptor beta chain was sequenced in a study of CD8 T cells in ankylosing spondylitis. TCRdb processed the 5' RACE reads anew with MiXCR; each CDR3 protein has one entry. The table shows some 800,000 distinct CDR3 sequences, with 12% occurring only once. Whole-study findings and limits: Past research had described some motif variants in reactive arthritis synovial fluid and blood. Typical of ankylosing spondylitis blood, it appeared, was a TCR beta motif of under 10 highly homologous variants. CD8+ disease-linked clones were present at relatively low frequencies in blood.

This clonotype has more than one count but fewer than ten. Its antigen is not known. V shed 2 bases and J shed 5 bases, with 18 bases lying between them. The CDR3 spans 15 residues. From germline, CDR1 is DFQATT and CDR2 SNEGSKA (reference sequence). This chain uses TRBV20-1 with TRBJ1-2; maybe TRBD1 (6 bases). The sequence was obtained from a male donor with ankylosing spondylitis. Sequencing was done on a sample of blood, either unsorted or a sorted T cell fraction (not recorded which). The CDR3 bases are TGCAGTGCTAGAAGGGACACTGAGTGGAAGTATGGCTACACCTTC. It encodes CSARRDTEWKYGYTF.